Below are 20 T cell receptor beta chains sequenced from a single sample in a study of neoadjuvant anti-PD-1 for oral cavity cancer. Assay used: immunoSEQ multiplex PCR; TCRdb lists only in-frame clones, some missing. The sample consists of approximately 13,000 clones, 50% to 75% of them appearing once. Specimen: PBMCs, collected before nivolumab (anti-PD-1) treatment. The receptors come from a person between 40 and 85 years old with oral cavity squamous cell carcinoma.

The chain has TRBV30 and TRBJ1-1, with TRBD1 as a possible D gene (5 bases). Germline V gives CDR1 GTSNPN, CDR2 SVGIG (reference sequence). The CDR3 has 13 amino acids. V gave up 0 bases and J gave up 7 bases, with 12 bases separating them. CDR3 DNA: TGTGCCTGGAGTGTACTGAGGGGCGGTGAAGCTTTCTTT. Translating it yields CAWSVLRGGEAFF. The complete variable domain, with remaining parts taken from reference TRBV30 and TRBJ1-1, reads SQTIHQWPATLVQPVGSPLSLECTVEGTSNPNLYWYRQAAGRGLQLLFYSVGIGQISSEVPQNLSASRPQDRQFILSSKKLLLSDSGFYLCAWSVLRGGEAFFGQGTRLTVV.

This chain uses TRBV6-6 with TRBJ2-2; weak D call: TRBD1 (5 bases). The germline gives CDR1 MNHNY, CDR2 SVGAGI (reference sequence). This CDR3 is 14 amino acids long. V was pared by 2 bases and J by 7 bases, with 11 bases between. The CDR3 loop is CASSYQGRIGELFF. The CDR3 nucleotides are TGTGCCAGCAGTTACCAGGGTAGAATCGGGGAGCTGTTTTTT.

CDR3 in DNA: TGTGCCAGCAGCTTAGTACCAACAGGGGGCAAGACCGGGGAGCTGTTTTTT. The encoded protein is CASSLVPTGGKTGELFF. V and J are TRBV11-2 and TRBJ2-2; 9 nucleotides line up with TRBD1. Germline V gene data show CDR1 as SGHAT and CDR2 as FQNNGV. Losses at the gene ends were 1 base for V and 5 bases for J; bases not matched to a gene: 8. The CDR3 is 17 residues long.

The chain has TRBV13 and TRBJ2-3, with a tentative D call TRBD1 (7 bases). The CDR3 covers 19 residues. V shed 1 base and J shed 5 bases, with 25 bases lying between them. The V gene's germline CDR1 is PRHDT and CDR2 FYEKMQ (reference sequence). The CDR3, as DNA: TGTGCCAGCAGCTTAGTTGGGACAGTGACTAGAGTAAGAGGAGATACGCAGTATTTT. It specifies CASSLVGTVTRVRGDTQYF. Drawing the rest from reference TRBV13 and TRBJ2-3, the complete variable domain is AAGVIQSPRHLIKEKRETATLKCYPIPRHDTVYWYQQGPGQDPQFLISFYEKMQSDKGSIPDRFSAQQFSDYHSELNMSSLELGDSALYFCASSLVGTVTRVRGDTQYFGPGTRLTVL.

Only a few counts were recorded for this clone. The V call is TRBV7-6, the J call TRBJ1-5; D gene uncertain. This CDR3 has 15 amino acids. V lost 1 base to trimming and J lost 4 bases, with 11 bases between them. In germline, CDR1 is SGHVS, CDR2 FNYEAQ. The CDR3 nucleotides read TGTGCCAGCAGCTTAGGGGGAGGGATGAATCAGCCCCAGCATTTT. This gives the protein CASSLGGGMNQPQHF.

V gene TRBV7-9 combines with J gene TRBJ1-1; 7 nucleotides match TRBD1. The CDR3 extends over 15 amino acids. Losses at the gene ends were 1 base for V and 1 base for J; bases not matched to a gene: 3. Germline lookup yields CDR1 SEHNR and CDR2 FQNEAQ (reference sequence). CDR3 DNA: TGTGCCAGCAGCTTAGTAGGGGGCGCGAACACTGAAGCTTTCTTT. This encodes CASSLVGGANTEAFF. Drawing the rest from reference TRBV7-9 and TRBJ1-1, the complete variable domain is DTGVSQNPRHKITKRGQNVTFRCDPISEHNRLYWYRQTLGQGPEFLTYFQNEAQLEKSRLLSDRFSAERPKGSFSTLEIQRTEQGDSAMYLCASSLVGGANTEAFFGQGTRLTVV.

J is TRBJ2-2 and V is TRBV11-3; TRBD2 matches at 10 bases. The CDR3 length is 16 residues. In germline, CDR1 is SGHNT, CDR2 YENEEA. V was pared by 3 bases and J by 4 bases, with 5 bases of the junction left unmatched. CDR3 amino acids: CASSLASGGFTGELFF. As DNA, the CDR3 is TGTGCCAGCAGCTTGGCTAGCGGGGGTTTCACCGGGGAGCTGTTTTTT.

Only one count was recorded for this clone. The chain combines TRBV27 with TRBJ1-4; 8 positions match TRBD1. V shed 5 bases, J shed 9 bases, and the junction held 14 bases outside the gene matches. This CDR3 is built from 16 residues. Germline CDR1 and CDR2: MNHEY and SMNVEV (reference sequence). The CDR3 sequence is CASSPRQGTVHKKLFF. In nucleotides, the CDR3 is TGTGCCAGCAGTCCCCGACAGGGGACAGTTCATAAAAAACTGTTTTTT.

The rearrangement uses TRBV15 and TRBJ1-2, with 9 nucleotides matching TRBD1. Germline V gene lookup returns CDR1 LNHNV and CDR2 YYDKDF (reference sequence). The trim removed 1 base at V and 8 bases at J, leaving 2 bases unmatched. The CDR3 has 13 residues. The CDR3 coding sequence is TGTGCCACCAGCAGAGGACAGGGGGTCGGCTACACCTTC. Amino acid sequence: CATSRGQGVGYTF.

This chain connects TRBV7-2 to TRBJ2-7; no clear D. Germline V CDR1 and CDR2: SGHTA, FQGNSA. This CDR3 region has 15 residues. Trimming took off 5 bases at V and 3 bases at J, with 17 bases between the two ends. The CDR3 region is CASSPAPDRNYEQYF. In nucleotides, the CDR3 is TGTGCCAGCAGCCCTGCCCCCGACCGAAACTACGAGCAGTACTTC. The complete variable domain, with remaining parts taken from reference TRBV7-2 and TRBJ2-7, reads GAGVSQSPSNKVTEKGKDVELRCDPISGHTALYWYRQSLGQGLEFLIYFQGNSAPDKSGLPSDRFSAERTGGSVSTLTIQRTQQEDSAVYLCASSPAPDRNYEQYFGPGTRLTVT.

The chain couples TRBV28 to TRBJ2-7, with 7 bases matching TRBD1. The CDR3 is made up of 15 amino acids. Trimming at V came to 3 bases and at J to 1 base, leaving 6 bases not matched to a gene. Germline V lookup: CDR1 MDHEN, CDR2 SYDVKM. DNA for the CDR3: TGTGCCAGCAGTTTTGCCAGGACAGGATCCTACGAGCAGTACTTC. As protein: CASSFARTGSYEQYF.

CDR3 region: CASSLGETRLAKNIQYF. The CDR3 nucleotides read TGTGCCAGCAGCTTGGGGGAGACGAGGCTAGCCAAAAACATTCAGTACTTC. The gene calls are TRBV5-6 and TRBJ2-4, with a tentative D call TRBD2 (5 bases). This CDR3 region has 17 residues. V lost 0 bases and J lost 0, with 13 bases in between. CDR1 and CDR2 from the germline V gene are SGHDT and YYEEEE.

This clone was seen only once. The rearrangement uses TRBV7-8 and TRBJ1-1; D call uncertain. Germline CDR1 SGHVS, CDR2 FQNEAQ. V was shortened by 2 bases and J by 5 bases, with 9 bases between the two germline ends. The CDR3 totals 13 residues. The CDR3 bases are TGTGCCAGCAGCTTAAGTTCGGAAACTGAAGCTTTCTTT. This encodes CASSLSSETEAFF. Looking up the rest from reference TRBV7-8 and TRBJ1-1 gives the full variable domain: GAGVSQSPRYKVAKRGQDVALRCDPISGHVSLFWYQQALGQGPEFLTYFQNEAQLDKSGLPSDRFFAERPEGSVSTLKIQRTQQEDSAVYLCASSLSSETEAFFGQGTRLTVV.

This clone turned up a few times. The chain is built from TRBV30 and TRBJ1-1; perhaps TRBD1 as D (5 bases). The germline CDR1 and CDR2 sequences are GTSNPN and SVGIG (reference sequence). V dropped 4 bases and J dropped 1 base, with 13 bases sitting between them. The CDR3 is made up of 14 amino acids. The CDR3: CAWTPPGRNTEAFF. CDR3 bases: TGTGCCTGGACCCCACCGGGGCGGAACACTGAAGCTTTCTTT.

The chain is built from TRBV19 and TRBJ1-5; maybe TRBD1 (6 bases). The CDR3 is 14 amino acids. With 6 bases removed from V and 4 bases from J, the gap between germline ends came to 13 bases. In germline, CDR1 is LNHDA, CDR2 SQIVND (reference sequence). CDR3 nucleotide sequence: TGTGCCAGTAGGGATTCGGACAGTAATCAGCCCCAGCATTTT. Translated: CASRDSDSNQPQHF.

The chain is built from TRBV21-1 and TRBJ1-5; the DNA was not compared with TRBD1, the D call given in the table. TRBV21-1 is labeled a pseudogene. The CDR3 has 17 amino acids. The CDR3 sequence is CASTLPPDRIWEQPQHF. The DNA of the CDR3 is TGTGCCAGCACACTCCCTCCGGACAGGATTTGGGAGCAGCCCCAGCATTTT.

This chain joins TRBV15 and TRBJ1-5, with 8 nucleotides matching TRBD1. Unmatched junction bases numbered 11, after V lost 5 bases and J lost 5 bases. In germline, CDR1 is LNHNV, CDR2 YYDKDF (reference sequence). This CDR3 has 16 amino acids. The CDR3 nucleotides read TGTGCCACCAGCGGCACGCAGGGGGCACGAGATCAGCCCCAGCATTTT. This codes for CATSGTQGARDQPQHF. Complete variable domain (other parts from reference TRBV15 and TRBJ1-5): DAMVIQNPRYQVTQFGKPVTLSCSQTLNHNVMYWYQQKSSQAPKLLFHYYDKDFNNEADTPDNFQSRRPNTSFCFLDIRSPGLGDTAMYLCATSGTQGARDQPQHFGDGTRLSIL.

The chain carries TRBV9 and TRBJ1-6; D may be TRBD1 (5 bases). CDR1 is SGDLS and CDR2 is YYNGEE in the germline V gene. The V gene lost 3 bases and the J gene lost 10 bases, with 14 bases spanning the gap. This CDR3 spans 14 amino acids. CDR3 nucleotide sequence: TGTGCCAGCAGCGGGAGGGGAAAGGGATCACCCCTCCACTTT. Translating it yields CASSGRGKGSPLHF.

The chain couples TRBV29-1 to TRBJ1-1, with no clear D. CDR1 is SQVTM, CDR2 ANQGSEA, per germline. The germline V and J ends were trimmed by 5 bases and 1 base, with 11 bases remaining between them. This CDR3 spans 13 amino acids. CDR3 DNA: TGCAGCGTTCGGGCAAATTCGAACACTGAAGCTTTCTTT. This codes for CSVRANSNTEAFF. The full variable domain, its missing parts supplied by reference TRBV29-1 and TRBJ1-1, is SAVISQKPSRDICQRGTSLTIQCQVDSQVTMMFWYRQQPGQSLTLIATANQGSEATYESGFVIDKFPISRPNLTFSTLTVSNMSPEDSSIYLCSVRANSNTEAFFGQGTRLTVV.

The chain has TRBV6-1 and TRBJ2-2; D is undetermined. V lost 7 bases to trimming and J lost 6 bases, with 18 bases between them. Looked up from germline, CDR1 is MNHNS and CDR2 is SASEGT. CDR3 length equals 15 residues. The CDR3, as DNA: TGTGCCAGCATGGGCAGCGCTAACTGGGCCGGGGAGCTGTTTTTT. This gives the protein CASMGSANWAGELFF.